A single sample is the source of the 20 T cell receptor beta chains below, sequenced in a study of blood T cell repertoires in COVID-19. Only in-frame clones appear in the TCRdb table, and some are missing; sequencing was by immunoSEQ multiplex PCR. The sample lists just under 90,000 clones, about 88% occurring once. Sequencing was performed on peripheral blood. The receptors here all came from a woman older than 75 with acute or convalescent COVID-19.

This chain connects TRBV19 to TRBJ1-1; 10 bases match TRBD1. Germline-derived CDR1 and CDR2 are LNHDA and SQIVND (reference sequence). V lost 3 bases and J lost 2; bases outside the gene matches: 6. CDR3 length: 16 amino acids. In nucleotides, the CDR3 is TGTGCCAGTAGTATCCTCTCGACAGGGGGCAACACTGAAGCTTTCTTT. Translating it yields CASSILSTGGNTEAFF.

The V and J genes are TRBV18 and TRBJ1-1; possibly TRBD1 for D (5 bases). V lost 4 bases to trimming and J lost 1 base, with 13 bases between them. Germline CDR1 is KGHSH and CDR2 is LQKENI. The CDR3 extends over 15 amino acids. The CDR3 region is CASSRGLRGNTEAFF. The CDR3 DNA reads TGTGCCAGCTCACGGGGACTGCGGGGGAACACTGAAGCTTTCTTT. The full variable domain, rest sourced from reference TRBV18 and TRBJ1-1, is NAGVMQNPRHLVRRRGQEARLRCSPMKGHSHVYWYRQLPEEGLKFMVYLQKENIIDESGMPKERFSAEFPKEGPSILRIQQVVRGDSAAYFCASSRGLRGNTEAFFGQGTRLTVV.

The rearrangement joins TRBV5-6 to TRBJ1-3; D remains ambiguous. Germline assignment: CDR1 SGHDT and CDR2 YYEEEE. This CDR3 is 12 amino acids long. The germline V and J ends were trimmed by 2 bases and 5 bases, with 5 bases remaining between them. CDR3 nucleotides: TGTGCCAGCAGCTTTAGCAGAAACACCATATATTTT. As protein: CASSFSRNTIYF. Variable domain in full (rest from reference TRBV5-6 and TRBJ1-3): DAGVTQSPTHLIKTRGQQVTLRCSPKSGHDTVSWYQQALGQGPQFIFQYYEEEERQRGNFPDRFSGHQFPNYSSELNVNALLLGDSALYLCASSFSRNTIYFGEGSWLTVV.

Remarks on this clone: The same CDR3 also results from other DNA sequences found in this sample. This CDR3 is CASSIGGAGVSYEQYF. The CDR3 coding sequence is TGTGCCAGTAGTATAGGCGGAGCGGGAGTCTCCTACGAGCAGTACTTC. The V and J genes are TRBV19 and TRBJ2-7; the match to TRBD2 covers 8 bases. V trimming: 1 base; J trimming: 0 bases; junction bases outside the gene matches: 5. The CDR3 spans 16 residues. Germline CDR1 and CDR2: LNHDA and SQIVND (reference sequence).

In this sample, this clone turned up a few times. J is TRBJ2-1 and V is TRBV28, with D possibly being TRBD2 (6 bases). Germline V gene sequence: CDR1 MDHEN, CDR2 SYDVKM. Deletions cut 4 bases from V and 4 bases from J, with 17 bases between. This CDR3 has 16 amino acids. CDR3 sequence reads: CASSSSGVGGYNEQFF. The CDR3 DNA reads as TGTGCCAGCAGTTCCTCCGGCGTGGGGGGTTACAATGAGCAGTTCTTC.

V and J are TRBV6-5 and TRBJ2-1, with D perhaps matching TRBD2 (7 bases). Trimming pared 5 bases from V and 8 bases from J, leaving 19 bases between. CDR3 size: 15 residues. CDR1 MNHEY and CDR2 SVGAGI come from the germline V gene. CDR3 in amino acids: CASSPLFRGAHEQFF. In nucleotides, the CDR3 is TGTGCCAGCAGTCCCCTTTTTCGGGGGGCCCATGAGCAGTTCTTC.

This clone was observed once. The chain uses TRBV11-3 and TRBJ2-1, with TRBD2 identical over 9 bases. The germline CDR1 and CDR2 sequences are SGHNT and YENEEA. CDR3 length: 16 amino acids. V was pared by 0 bases and J by 4 bases, with 4 bases of the junction left unmatched. The CDR3 DNA reads TGTGCCAGCAGCTTAGACGTGAGCGGGAGGTACAATGAGCAGTTCTTC. Amino acids: CASSLDVSGRYNEQFF. Looking up the rest from reference TRBV11-3 and TRBJ2-1 gives the full variable domain: EAGVVQSPRYKIIEKKQPVAFWCNPISGHNTLYWYLQNLGQGPELLIRYENEEAVDDSQLPKDRFSAERLKGVDSTLKIQPAELGDSAVYLCASSLDVSGRYNEQFFGPGTRLTVL.

This chain joins TRBV4-3 and TRBJ1-5, with 7 bases matching TRBD1. With V trimmed by 5 bases and J by 4 bases, 5 bases remained unmatched. The V gene's germline CDR1 is LGHNA and CDR2 YSLEER. The CDR3 length is 14 residues. Written as DNA, the CDR3 is TGCGCCAGCAGCGAAAGGACAGGAAATCAGCCCCAGCATTTT. It translates to CASSERTGNQPQHF.

Of note for this clone: Germline and junction disagree at one end, which may indicate a read error. V usage is TRBV7-3 and J usage is TRBJ1-1, with D tentatively TRBD1 (5 bases). The CDR3 loop spans 14 amino acids. Germline lookup yields CDR1 SGHTA and CDR2 FQGTGA. The CDR3 here is CASSLGPGNAEAFF. The CDR3 region has the DNA TGTGCCAGCAGCTTAGGACCAGGGAACGCTGAAGCTTTCTTT.

The chain couples TRBV11-3 to TRBJ2-1; 9 bases agree with TRBD2. The CDR3 consists of 16 residues. The germline CDR1 and CDR2 sequences are SGHNT and YENEEA. V dropped 2 bases and J dropped 4; count of bases not matched to a gene: 6. The CDR3 protein is CASSLIGLATYNEQFF. The CDR3 DNA sequence: TGTGCCAGCAGCTTAATAGGACTAGCGACTTACAATGAGCAGTTCTTC.

The chain links TRBV18 to TRBJ1-2; D perhaps matches TRBD1 (6 bases). CDR3 length equals 15 residues. V was pared by 8 bases and J by 5 bases, with 21 bases between. The germline V gene has CDR1 KGHSH and CDR2 LQKENI. CDR3 sequence (DNA): TGTGCCAGCCTCGGGAGGGACACGGATTTATATGGCTACACCTTC. Protein sequence: CASLGRDTDLYGYTF.

The chain employs TRBV27 and TRBJ1-1; no clear D. Germline CDR1 is MNHEY and CDR2 is SMNVEV (reference sequence). The CDR3 has 15 amino acids. Trimming took 1 base from V and 2 from J, leaving 11 bases between them. CDR3 protein: CASSLFGIGNTEAFF. The CDR3 nucleotides are TGTGCCAGCAGTTTATTCGGGATAGGAAACACTGAAGCTTTCTTT.

With respect to this clone: At one of its ends the junction is not consistent with the germline gene, which may arise from a read error. The genes are TRBV30 and TRBJ2-3; TRBD1 is a possible D gene (6 bases). Germline-derived CDR1 and CDR2 are GTSNPN and SVGIG (reference sequence). This CDR3 spans 13 amino acids. The CDR3 nucleotides read TGTGCCCGGAGGTACAGGGAAACAGATACGCAGTATTTT. Protein: CARRYRETDTQYF.

The rearrangement links TRBV5-1 to TRBJ2-1; 9 bases agree with TRBD2. The trim removed 0 bases at V and 9 bases at J, leaving 7 bases unmatched. CDR3 size: 15 residues. Germline V gene sequence: CDR1 SGHRS, CDR2 YFSETQ. The CDR3 DNA reads as TGCGCCAGCAGCTTGGGGCTAGCGGGGCATGGTGAGCAGTTCTTC. Protein: CASSLGLAGHGEQFF.

The chain joins TRBV5-1 to TRBJ2-1; 9 positions match TRBD2. From germline, CDR1 is SGHRS and CDR2 YFSETQ. The CDR3 covers 18 residues. After removal of 1 base from V and 5 bases from J, the junction contained 13 bases not matched to a gene. CDR3 in DNA: TGCGCCAGCAGCTTGTTACCGCAGAGAGCGGGGGGCAACAATGAGCAGTTCTTC. As protein: CASSLLPQRAGGNNEQFF.

The V and J genes are TRBV29-1 and TRBJ2-1, with 9 bases identical to TRBD2. V was pared by 5 bases and J by 6 bases, with 5 bases of the junction left unmatched. Germline V lookup: CDR1 SQVTM, CDR2 ANQGSEA. This CDR3 comprises 13 residues. The CDR3 DNA sequence: TGCAGCGTTAGGAGCGGGGGGTCCAATGAGCAGTTCTTC. Translation: CSVRSGGSNEQFF.

The chain links TRBV7-9 to TRBJ1-2; 8 bases are a match to TRBD1. J gave up 3 bases and V 5 bases, and 11 bases lay outside the gene matches. Germline loops: CDR1 SEHNR, CDR2 FQNEAQ (reference sequence). The CDR3 has 16 residues. The CDR3 protein is CASSHGIRGLHYGYTF. In nucleotides, the CDR3 is TGTGCCAGCAGCCATGGGATCAGGGGGCTTCACTATGGCTACACCTTC.

The chain recombines TRBV5-1 with TRBJ1-2; D not certain. This CDR3 is 14 amino acids long. Trimming took off 0 bases at V and 8 bases at J, with 14 bases between the two ends. The germline V gene has CDR1 SGHRS and CDR2 YFSETQ. The CDR3 DNA sequence: TGCGCCAGCAGCTTGGAGGCACGCGCGGCGGGCTACACCTTC. Residues: CASSLEARAAGYTF.

This clone was found a few times. The chain carries TRBV7-2 and TRBJ1-5, with 8 bases aligning to TRBD1. This CDR3 region has 15 residues. Germline CDR1 reads SGHTA; CDR2 reads FQGNSA. The ends lost 1 base at V and 3 bases at J; junction bases unmatched: 2. CDR3 in amino acids: CASSLGTGNNQPQHF. As DNA, the CDR3 is TGTGCCAGCAGCTTAGGGACAGGGAACAATCAGCCCCAGCATTTT. The whole variable domain, filled in from reference TRBV7-2 and TRBJ1-5, reads GAGVSQSPSNKVTEKGKDVELRCDPISGHTALYWYRQSLGQGLEFLIYFQGNSAPDKSGLPSDRFSAERTGGSVSTLTIQRTQQEDSAVYLCASSLGTGNNQPQHFGDGTRLSIL.

The DNA of the CDR3 is TGTGCCAGCCCTTTGAAGACAGCAAACACTGAAGCTTTCTTT. Its translation: CASPLKTANTEAFF. The genes are TRBV21-1 and TRBJ1-1; the D segment call TRBD1 is taken from the table without a DNA check. TRBV21-1 is flagged as a pseudogene. The CDR3 sequence is 14 residues long.